The T cell receptor beta chain described here comes from a study of cytomegalovirus exposure and HLA in healthy donors. In the PCR, 60 Vbeta and 13 Jbeta primers were used. Here immunoSEQ multiplex PCR was the method, and the copy in TCRdb shows in-frame clones only, minus some. This sample has over 150,000 clones; roughly 77% occur once, and the top ten carry approximately 8%. J was trimmed by 4 bases and V by 1 base; bases with no gene match: 6. The germline gives CDR1 LNHNV, CDR2 YYDKDF (reference sequence). The CDR3 covers 16 residues. The rearrangement links TRBV15 to TRBJ2-3; 9 bases are shared with TRBD2. The material sequenced was PBMCs. The source is a man aged 25 to 40 in good health and CMV-seropositive. DNA of the CDR3: TGTGCCACCAGCAGAGCTAGCGGGGACCCCCCAGATACGCAGTATTTT. Its protein product is CATSRASGDPPDTQYF.